This T cell receptor beta chain was captured by sequencing in a study of Ad26.COV2.S vaccination and SARS-CoV-2 variants. Treatment described: approximately 18 received Ad26.COV2.S at low or high dose, single or two shots; several received placebo; per-sample allocation not given. On day 63 after the first injection, vaccine and placebo recipients gave samples. Germline V lookup: CDR1 SNHLY, CDR2 FYNNEI. This CDR3 region has 17 residues. Trimming cost V 6 bases and J 4 bases, with 24 bases left between them. Libraries were prepared by immunoSEQ multiplex PCR; TCRdb keeps only in-frame clonotypes and omits some of them. The sample gives about 280,000 clones, more than 75% of which show up once; about 3.1% is in the top ten.

The receptor's source is a person between 18 and 65 years old who received the Ad26.COV2.S COVID-19 vaccine or a placebo. This specimen consisted of peripheral blood, obtained in a trial of Ad26.COV2.S vaccine versus placebo. This chain connects TRBV2 to TRBJ2-5; possibly TRBD1 or TRBD2 for D (6 bases each). CDR3 sequence reads: CASSRGGTGDFGETQYF. The DNA for the CDR3 is TGTGCCAGCAGCCGAGGGGGGACCGGGGACTTCGGAGAGACCCAGTACTTC. The complete variable domain, with remaining parts taken from reference TRBV2 and TRBJ2-5, reads EPEVTQTPSHQVTQMGQEVILRCVPISNHLYFYWYRQILGQKVEFLVSFYNNEISEKSEIFDDQFSVERPDGSNFTLKIRSTKLEDSAMYFCASSRGGTGDFGETQYFGPGTRLLVL.